A single sample gave rise to the 4 T cell receptor beta chains below, sequenced in a study of response to subunit inactivated influenza vaccine. TCRdb independently ran MiXCR on the RT-PCR reads; one entry per CDR3 protein. The data contain under 800,000 distinct CDR3 sequences, more than 11% of them singletons. The sequencing here drew on PBMCs from blood, taken around 14 days before vaccination. These receptors all come from a man between 50 and 59 years old who received an inactivated influenza vaccine.

This clonotype was seen a few times. The chain couples TRBV5-1 to TRBJ2-6; TRBD1 is a possible D gene (6 bases). The V gene's germline CDR1 is SGHRS and CDR2 YFSETQ. V was shortened by 4 bases and J by 0 bases, with 14 bases between the two germline ends. The CDR3 covers 17 residues. In DNA form, the CDR3 reads TGCGCCAGCAGCATCGCAGGGGCCAGCTCTGGGGCCAACGTCCTGACTTTC. This translates into CASSIAGASSGANVLTF.

Only a few counts were recorded for this clonotype. The chain has TRBV6-5 and TRBJ1-1, with D hard to call. The CDR3 is made up of 14 amino acids. Germline CDR1 is MNHEY and CDR2 is SVGAGI. The V end lost 7 bases, the J end lost 1 base, and 13 bases lay between the germline ends. The CDR3 DNA is TGTGCCAGCATTTCCCCCCGTGGGAACACTGAAGCTTTCTTT. It yields the protein CASISPRGNTEAFF.

CDR3 sequence reads: CASESGTDTQYF. In DNA, the CDR3 is TGTGCCAGTGAGAGTGGCACAGATACGCAGTATTTT. The chain employs TRBV28 and TRBJ2-3, with D unclear. From germline, CDR1 is MDHEN and CDR2 SYDVKM. V shed 9 bases and J shed 1 base, with 8 bases lying between them. CDR3 length: 12 residues.

This clonotype was counted only a few times. The chain couples TRBV5-1 to TRBJ1-2; D unresolved. Trimming removed 0 bases at V and 2 bases at J, with 11 bases between. Per the germline V gene, CDR1 is SGHRS and CDR2 is YFSETQ. The CDR3 length is 15 residues. CDR3: CASSLDPKSNYGYTF. CDR3 coding DNA: TGCGCCAGCAGCTTGGACCCCAAATCCAACTATGGCTACACCTTC.